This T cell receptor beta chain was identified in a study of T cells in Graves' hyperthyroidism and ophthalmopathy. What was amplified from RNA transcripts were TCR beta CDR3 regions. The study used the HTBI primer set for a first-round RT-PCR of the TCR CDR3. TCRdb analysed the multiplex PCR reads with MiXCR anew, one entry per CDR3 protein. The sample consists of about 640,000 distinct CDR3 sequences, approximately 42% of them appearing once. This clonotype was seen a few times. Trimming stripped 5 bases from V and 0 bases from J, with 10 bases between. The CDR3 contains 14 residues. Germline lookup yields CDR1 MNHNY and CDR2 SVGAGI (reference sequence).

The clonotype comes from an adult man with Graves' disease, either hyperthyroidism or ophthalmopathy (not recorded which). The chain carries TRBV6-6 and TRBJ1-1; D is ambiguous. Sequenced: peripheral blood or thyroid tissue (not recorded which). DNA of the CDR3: TGTGCCAGCAGTGACGGAGAGATGAACACTGAAGCTTTCTTT. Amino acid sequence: CASSDGEMNTEAFF.